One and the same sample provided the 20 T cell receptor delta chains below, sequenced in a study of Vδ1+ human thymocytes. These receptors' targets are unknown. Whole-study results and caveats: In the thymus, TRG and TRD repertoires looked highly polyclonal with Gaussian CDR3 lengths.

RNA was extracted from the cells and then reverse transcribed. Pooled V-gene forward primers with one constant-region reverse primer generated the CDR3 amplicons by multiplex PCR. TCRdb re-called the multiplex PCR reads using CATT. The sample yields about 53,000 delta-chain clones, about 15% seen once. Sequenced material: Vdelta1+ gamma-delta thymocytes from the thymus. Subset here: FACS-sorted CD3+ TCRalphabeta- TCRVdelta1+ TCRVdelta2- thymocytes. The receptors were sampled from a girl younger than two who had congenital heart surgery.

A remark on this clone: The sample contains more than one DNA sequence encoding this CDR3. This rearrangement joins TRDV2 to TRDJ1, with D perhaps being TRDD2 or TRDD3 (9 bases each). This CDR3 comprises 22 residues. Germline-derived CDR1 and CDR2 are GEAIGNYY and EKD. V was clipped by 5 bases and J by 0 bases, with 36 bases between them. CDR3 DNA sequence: TGTGCCTGTGGTAGACCTTCCTACAGGCAGTGGGGGATATACGAGTACACCGATAAACTCATCTTT. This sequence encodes CACGRPSYRQWGIYEYTDKLIF.

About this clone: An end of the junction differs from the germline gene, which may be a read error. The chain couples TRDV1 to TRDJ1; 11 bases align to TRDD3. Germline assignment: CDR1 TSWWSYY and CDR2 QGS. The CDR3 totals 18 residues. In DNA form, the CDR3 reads TGTGCTCGTGGGGTGCCCCCTTCCTCTCGCTGGGGGATACATAAACTCATCTTT. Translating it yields CARGVPPSSRWGIHKLIF.

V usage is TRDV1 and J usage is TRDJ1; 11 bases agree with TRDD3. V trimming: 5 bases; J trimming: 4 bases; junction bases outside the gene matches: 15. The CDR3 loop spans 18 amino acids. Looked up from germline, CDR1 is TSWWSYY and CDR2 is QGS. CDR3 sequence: CALGNRSSLWGIRDKLIF. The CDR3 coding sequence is TGTGCTCTTGGGAACCGTTCTTCCTTATGGGGGATACGCGATAAACTCATCTTT.

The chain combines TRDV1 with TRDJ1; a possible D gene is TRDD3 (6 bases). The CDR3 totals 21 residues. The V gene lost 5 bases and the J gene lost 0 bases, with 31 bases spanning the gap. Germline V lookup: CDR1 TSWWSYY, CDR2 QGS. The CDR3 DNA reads TGTGCTCTTGGGTTTCATAAAGTTGGACCCTGGGGATTCGTGTACACCGATAAACTCATCTTT. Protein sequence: CALGFHKVGPWGFVYTDKLIF.

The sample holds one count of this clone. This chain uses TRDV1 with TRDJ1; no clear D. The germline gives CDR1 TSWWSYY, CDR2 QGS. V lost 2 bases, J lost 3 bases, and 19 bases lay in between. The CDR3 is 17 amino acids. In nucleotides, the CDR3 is TGTGCTCTTGGGGAAATCCCCGGTGTGGGCCAACCCGATAAACTCATCTTT. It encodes CALGEIPGVGQPDKLIF.

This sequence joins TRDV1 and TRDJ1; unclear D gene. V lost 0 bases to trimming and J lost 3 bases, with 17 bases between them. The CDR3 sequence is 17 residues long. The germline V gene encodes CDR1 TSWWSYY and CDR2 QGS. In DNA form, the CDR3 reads TGTGCTCTTGGGGAACTAGAGCCAAGGGCCAATTCCGATAAACTCATCTTT. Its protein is CALGELEPRANSDKLIF.

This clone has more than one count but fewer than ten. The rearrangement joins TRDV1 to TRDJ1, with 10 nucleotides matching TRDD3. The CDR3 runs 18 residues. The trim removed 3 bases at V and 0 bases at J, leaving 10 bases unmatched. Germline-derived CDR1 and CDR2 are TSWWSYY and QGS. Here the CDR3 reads CALGDQTGGFRYTDKLIF. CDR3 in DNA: TGTGCTCTTGGGGACCAAACTGGGGGATTCCGTTACACCGATAAACTCATCTTT.

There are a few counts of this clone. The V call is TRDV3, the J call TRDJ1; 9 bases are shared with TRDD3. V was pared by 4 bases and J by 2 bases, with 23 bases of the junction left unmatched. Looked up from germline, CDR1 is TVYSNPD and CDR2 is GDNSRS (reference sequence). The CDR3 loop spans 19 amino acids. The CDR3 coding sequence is TGTGCCTCTCTAAATGGGTCGATTCAGGGGATACGTTGGACCGATAAACTCATCTTT. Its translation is CASLNGSIQGIRWTDKLIF.

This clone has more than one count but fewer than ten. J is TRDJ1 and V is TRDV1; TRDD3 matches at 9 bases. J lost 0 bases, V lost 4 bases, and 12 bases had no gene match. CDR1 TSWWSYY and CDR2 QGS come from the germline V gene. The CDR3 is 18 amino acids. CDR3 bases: TGTGCTCTTGGGGGAAGCCCTGGGGATACGAGGTACACCGATAAACTCATCTTT. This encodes CALGGSPGDTRYTDKLIF.

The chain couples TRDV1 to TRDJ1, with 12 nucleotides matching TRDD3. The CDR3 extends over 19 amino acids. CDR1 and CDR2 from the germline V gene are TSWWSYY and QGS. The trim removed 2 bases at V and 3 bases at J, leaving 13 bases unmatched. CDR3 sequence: CALGEGLRLGDTWPDKLIF. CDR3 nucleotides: TGTGCTCTTGGGGAAGGCCTACGGCTGGGGGATACGTGGCCCGATAAACTCATCTTT.

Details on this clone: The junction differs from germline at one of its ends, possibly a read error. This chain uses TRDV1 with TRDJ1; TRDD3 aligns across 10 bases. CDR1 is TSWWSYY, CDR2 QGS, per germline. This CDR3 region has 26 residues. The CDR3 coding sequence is TGTGCCCTTGGGGAATCATCCGGGAGTCACCAGTTGGTTTACTGGGGGATCCCCCGCTCGACCGATAAACTCATCTTT. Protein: CALGESSGSHQLVYWGIPRSTDKLIF.

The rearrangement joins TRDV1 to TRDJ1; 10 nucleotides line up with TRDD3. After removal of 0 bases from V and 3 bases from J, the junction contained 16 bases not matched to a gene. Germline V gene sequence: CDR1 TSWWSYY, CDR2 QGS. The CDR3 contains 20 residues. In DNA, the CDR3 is TGTGCTCTTGGGGAACTTTCCTACAACTGGGGGATTAGGAATTCCGATAAACTCATCTTT. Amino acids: CALGELSYNWGIRNSDKLIF.

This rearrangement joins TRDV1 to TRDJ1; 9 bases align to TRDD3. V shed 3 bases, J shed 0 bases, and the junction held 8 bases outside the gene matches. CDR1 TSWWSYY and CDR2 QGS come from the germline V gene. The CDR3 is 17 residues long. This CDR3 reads CALGEMSPGGYTDKLIF. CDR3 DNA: TGTGCTCTTGGGGAGATGAGCCCTGGGGGATACACCGATAAACTCATCTTT.

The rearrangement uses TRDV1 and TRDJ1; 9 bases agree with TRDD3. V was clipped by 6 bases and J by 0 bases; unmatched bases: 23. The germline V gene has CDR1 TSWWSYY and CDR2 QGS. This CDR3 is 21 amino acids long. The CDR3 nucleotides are TGTGCTCTTGGCCTACGGGGCCTTACCCTTACTGGGGGAATGTACACCGATAAACTCATCTTT. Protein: CALGLRGLTLTGGMYTDKLIF.

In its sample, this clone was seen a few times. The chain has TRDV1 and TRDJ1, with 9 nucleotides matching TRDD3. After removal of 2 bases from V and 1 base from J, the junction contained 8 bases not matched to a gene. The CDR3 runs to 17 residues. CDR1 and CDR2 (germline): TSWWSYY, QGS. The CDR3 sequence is CALGEKVLGDPTDKLIF. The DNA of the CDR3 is TGTGCTCTTGGGGAAAAGGTACTGGGGGACCCCACCGATAAACTCATCTTT.

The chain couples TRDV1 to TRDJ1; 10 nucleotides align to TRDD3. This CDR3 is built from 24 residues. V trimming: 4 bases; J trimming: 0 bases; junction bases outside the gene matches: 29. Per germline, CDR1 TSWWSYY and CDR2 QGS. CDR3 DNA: TGTGCTCTTGGGGGTTTAGGCCCCTCCTACGACTTACTGGGGGATCGAGGGTACACCGATAAACTCATCTTT. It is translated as CALGGLGPSYDLLGDRGYTDKLIF.

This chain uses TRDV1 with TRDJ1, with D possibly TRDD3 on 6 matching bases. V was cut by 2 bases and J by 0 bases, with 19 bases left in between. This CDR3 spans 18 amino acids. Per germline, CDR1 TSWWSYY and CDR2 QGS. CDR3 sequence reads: CALGEEGISRGNTDKLIF. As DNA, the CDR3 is TGTGCTCTTGGGGAAGAGGGGATCTCACGGGGGAACACCGATAAACTCATCTTT.

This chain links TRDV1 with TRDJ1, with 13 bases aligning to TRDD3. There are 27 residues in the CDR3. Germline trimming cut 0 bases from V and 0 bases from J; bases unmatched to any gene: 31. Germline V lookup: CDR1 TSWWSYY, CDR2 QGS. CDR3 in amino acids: CALGELSLPPEGTGGYAYPDHTDKLIF. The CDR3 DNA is TGTGCTCTTGGGGAACTGTCCCTCCCCCCCGAGGGTACTGGGGGATACGCGTATCCCGATCACACCGATAAACTCATCTTT.

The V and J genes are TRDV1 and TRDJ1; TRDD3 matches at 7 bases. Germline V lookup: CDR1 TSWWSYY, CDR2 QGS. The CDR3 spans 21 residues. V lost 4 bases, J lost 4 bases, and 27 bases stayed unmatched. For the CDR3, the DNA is TGTGCTCTTGGGGCCTCCCAGGGGCCGAAGTCTGGGGGGTGGCAAAGCGATAAACTCATCTTT. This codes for CALGASQGPKSGGWQSDKLIF.

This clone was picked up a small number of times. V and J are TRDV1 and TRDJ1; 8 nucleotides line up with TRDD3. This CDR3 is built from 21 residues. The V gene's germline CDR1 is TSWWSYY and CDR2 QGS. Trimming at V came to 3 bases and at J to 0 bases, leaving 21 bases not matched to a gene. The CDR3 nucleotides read TGTGCTCTTGGGGACTCCCCTATGACTGGGGATACACCCAAGTACACCGATAAACTCATCTTT. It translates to CALGDSPMTGDTPKYTDKLIF.